Presented here are 30 T cell receptor beta chains from one specimen sequenced in a study of cytomegalovirus exposure and HLA in healthy donors. PCR employed 60 Vbeta and 13 Jbeta primers. TCRdb's copy holds only in-frame clones and misses some; the assay was immunoSEQ multiplex PCR. The profile covers around 150,000 clones, with 60% to 80% appearing a single time and approximately 1.3% taken by the ten largest. Sequencing was carried out using PBMCs. The receptors were sampled from a man aged 60-69 years in good health and CMV-seronegative.

The genes are TRBV4-3 and TRBJ2-3, with TRBD2 identical over 12 bases. The V segment lost 4 bases and the J segment 0 bases; nucleotides outside the gene matches: 17. Germline V gene sequence: CDR1 LGHNA, CDR2 YSLEER. This CDR3 comprises 21 residues. In nucleotides, the CDR3 is TGCGCCAGCAGCCGCTTCCCCAAGCTAGCGGGGGGGCGGGGTAGCACAGATACGCAGTATTTT. Protein: CASSRFPKLAGGRGSTDTQYF.

V usage is TRBV15 and J usage is TRBJ2-2, with 12 nucleotides matching TRBD1. V dropped 3 bases and J dropped 13; count of bases not matched to a gene: 9. CDR3 length: 15 amino acids. Germline V gene data show CDR1 as LNHNV and CDR2 as YYDKDF (reference sequence). CDR3 sequence reads: CATSRGQGARERLFF. The CDR3 coding sequence is TGTGCCACCAGCAGGGGACAGGGGGCGCGCGAGAGGCTGTTTTTT.

The rearrangement joins TRBV7-2 to TRBJ1-2; TRBD1 matches at 11 bases. The length of the CDR3 is 16 residues. V was pared by 5 bases and J by 4 bases, with 9 bases of the junction left unmatched. Per the germline V gene, CDR1 is SGHTA and CDR2 is FQGNSA. CDR3 sequence reads: CASSTRTGGVGYGYTF. The CDR3 DNA reads TGTGCCAGCAGCACCCGGACAGGGGGCGTTGGCTATGGCTACACCTTC.

The chain uses TRBV10-3 and TRBJ2-4, with D possibly matching TRBD2 (6 bases). CDR1 and CDR2 (germline): ENHRY, SYGVKD. The CDR3 consists of 13 residues. Trimming stripped 0 bases from V and 7 bases from J, with 7 bases between. Here the CDR3 reads CAISESGRNIQYF. In DNA form, the CDR3 reads TGTGCCATCAGTGAGTCAGGGAGGAACATTCAGTACTTC.

The chain uses TRBV7-9 and TRBJ1-1; D perhaps matches TRBD1 (5 bases). The CDR3 is made up of 14 amino acids. V was clipped by 2 bases and J by 5 bases, with 12 bases between them. Germline V gene lookup returns CDR1 SEHNR and CDR2 FQNEAQ (reference sequence). The CDR3 DNA reads as TGTGCCAGCAGCTTATTGGGGGGAGGGACTGAAGCTTTCTTT. This gives the protein CASSLLGGGTEAFF.

The CDR3 loop reads CASSVYSNQPQHF. The CDR3 DNA reads as TGTGCCAGCAGTGTCTATAGCAATCAGCCCCAGCATTTT. The chain links TRBV2 to TRBJ1-5, with D uncertain. Trimming cost V 4 bases and J 0 bases, with 4 bases left between them. CDR1 is SNHLY and CDR2 is FYNNEI in the germline V gene. CDR3 length: 13 residues.

V gene TRBV19 combines with J gene TRBJ2-7; perhaps TRBD1 as D (5 bases). With 5 bases removed from V and 3 bases from J, the gap between germline ends came to 14 bases. Germline assignment: CDR1 LNHDA and CDR2 SQIVND (reference sequence). The CDR3 spans 14 residues. This chain's CDR3 is CASSGTGTFYEQYF. In DNA form, the CDR3 reads TGTGCCAGTAGTGGAACAGGTACCTTCTACGAGCAGTACTTC.

The chain is built from TRBV6-6 and TRBJ2-3; D not resolved. The CDR3 has 13 residues. Trimming took 2 bases from V and 2 from J, leaving 5 bases between them. Germline V lookup: CDR1 MNHNY, CDR2 SVGAGI (reference sequence). The CDR3: CASSYVDTDTQYF. CDR3 bases: TGTGCCAGCAGTTACGTAGACACAGATACGCAGTATTTT.

There are a few counts of this clone. The J gene is TRBJ2-5, the V gene TRBV28, with a tentative D call TRBD1 (6 bases). V was trimmed by 1 base and J by 5 bases, leaving 17 bases between them. There are 16 residues in the CDR3. Germline assignment: CDR1 MDHEN and CDR2 SYDVKM. CDR3: CASSLSTGVMGETQYF. The CDR3 nucleotides are TGTGCCAGCAGTTTATCGACAGGAGTAATGGGTGAGACCCAGTACTTC.

The genes are TRBV19 and TRBJ1-5, with 8 bases lining up with TRBD1. Germline CDR1 reads LNHDA; CDR2 reads SQIVND (reference sequence). V shed 6 bases and J 4 bases; nucleotides not matched to a gene: 5. CDR3 length: 14 amino acids. The CDR3: CASRRGQENQPQHF. The DNA for the CDR3 is TGTGCCAGTAGACGGGGACAGGAAAATCAGCCCCAGCATTTT.

This clone was counted only a few times. The chain uses TRBV2 and TRBJ1-1; D remains unclear. From germline, CDR1 is SNHLY and CDR2 FYNNEI. There are 12 residues in the CDR3. V shed 4 bases and J shed 2 bases, with 5 bases lying between them. The CDR3 sequence: CASSVVNTEAFF. DNA of the CDR3: TGTGCCAGCAGTGTAGTCAACACTGAAGCTTTCTTT.

The rearrangement uses TRBV14 and TRBJ2-7; D possibly corresponds to TRBD2 (5 bases). The germline CDR1 and CDR2 sequences are SGHDN and FVKESK. CDR3 length equals 16 residues. V was shortened by 1 base and J by 3 bases, with 16 bases between the two germline ends. The DNA for the CDR3 is TGTGCCAGCAGCCAAGCCTTTGTCAGGAGCGGCTACGAGCAGTACTTC. As protein: CASSQAFVRSGYEQYF.

This clone has more than one count but fewer than ten. The genes are TRBV7-9 and TRBJ1-4, with D possibly matching TRBD1 (5 bases). V was cut by 5 bases and J by 4 bases, with 14 bases left in between. CDR1 and CDR2 (germline): SEHNR, FQNEAQ (reference sequence). The CDR3 has 15 amino acids. CDR3 in amino acids: CASSPQGGYNEKLFF. The DNA of the CDR3 is TGTGCCAGCAGCCCGCAGGGAGGGTATAATGAAAAACTGTTTTTT.

This chain connects TRBV7-2 to TRBJ1-1, with TRBD1 identical over 9 bases. The CDR3 runs to 14 residues. The J segment lost 6 bases and the V segment lost 5 bases, leaving 7 bases of the junction unmatched. Germline V gene sequence: CDR1 SGHTA, CDR2 FQGNSA. For the CDR3, the DNA is TGTGCCAGCAGCCCCGGACAGGGGTTGGCTGAAGCTTTCTTT. This codes for CASSPGQGLAEAFF.

This chain uses TRBV28 with TRBJ2-5, with 10 nucleotides matching TRBD1. CDR3 length: 15 residues. The trim removed 6 bases at V and 9 bases at J, leaving 13 bases unmatched. CDR1 is MDHEN, CDR2 SYDVKM, per germline. The CDR3 here is CASSYPDRGREAQYF. CDR3 nucleotides: TGTGCCAGCAGCTACCCGGACAGGGGGAGGGAGGCCCAGTACTTC.

V and J are TRBV7-3 and TRBJ2-5, with 8 bases aligning to TRBD1. Germline V gene data show CDR1 as SGHTA and CDR2 as FQGTGA. The CDR3 is 13 residues long. The V gene end was trimmed by 4 bases and the J gene end by 5 bases; junction bases not matched to a gene: 3. CDR3: CASSSYRGETQYF. The CDR3 DNA reads as TGTGCCAGCAGCTCGTACAGGGGGGAGACCCAGTACTTC.

This clone has a single count. Relative to the germline gene, one junction end is altered; a read error may explain this. DNA of the CDR3: TGTTCCAGCAGCTTAGAGCTAGCCAGGCCCCGGAATGAGCAGTTCTTC. This encodes CSSSLELARPRNEQFF. This chain connects TRBV7-9 to TRBJ2-1, with D possibly being TRBD2 (5 bases). The CDR3 length is 16 residues. Germline V CDR1 and CDR2: SEHNR, FQNEAQ (reference sequence).

A note on this clone: Other DNA sequences from this sample encode an identical CDR3 as well. The J gene is TRBJ2-3, the V gene TRBV5-1; possible D gene TRBD2, 6 bases. Trimming removed 3 bases at V and 1 base at J, with 9 bases between. Germline CDR1 SGHRS, CDR2 YFSETQ. The CDR3 totals 14 residues. The CDR3 loop is CASSSLAGTDTQYF. CDR3 nucleotides: TGCGCCAGCAGCTCCTTAGCGGGCACAGATACGCAGTATTTT.

This rearrangement joins TRBV7-8 to TRBJ2-6; 7 bases agree with TRBD2. This CDR3 spans 17 amino acids. Trimming cost V 5 bases and J 0 bases; bases outside gene matches: 7. Germline V CDR1 and CDR2: SGHVS, FQNEAQ. The CDR3, as DNA: TGTGCCAGCAGCGCTAGCGGCGGAGCCTCTGGGGCCAACGTCCTGACTTTC. This gives the protein CASSASGGASGANVLTF.

The sample holds a few counts of this clone. This rearrangement joins TRBV7-8 to TRBJ2-1, with 7 nucleotides matching TRBD1. From germline, CDR1 is SGHVS and CDR2 FQNEAQ. Trimming cost V 5 bases and J 2 bases; bases outside gene matches: 3. The CDR3 has 14 residues. The CDR3 bases are TGTGCCAGCAGCCACAGGGGTCCCTACAATGAGCAGTTCTTC. Protein sequence: CASSHRGPYNEQFF.

This clone was recorded once. V gene TRBV6-5 combines with J gene TRBJ1-2, with 7 nucleotides matching TRBD1. The CDR3 is 14 residues long. CDR1 and CDR2 from the germline V gene are MNHEY and SVGAGI. Germline trimming cut 7 bases from V and 4 bases from J; bases unmatched to any gene: 9. As DNA, the CDR3 is TGTGCCAGCACCCCGGGACAGCAAGTCTATGGCTACACCTTC. Translating it yields CASTPGQQVYGYTF.

Turning to this clone: Because the CDR3 is missing its conserved closing phenylalanine or tryptophan, this is likely a read error. This chain connects TRBV28 to TRBJ1-2, with TRBD1 identical over 10 bases. The germline V gene has CDR1 MDHEN and CDR2 SYDVKM. This CDR3 spans 15 amino acids. J lost 6 bases, V lost 6 bases, and 10 bases had no gene match. The CDR3 DNA is TGTGCCAGCAGCCGCCCGGGACAGGGGATGAATGGCTACACCCTC. This encodes CASSRPGQGMNGYTL.

The rearrangement links TRBV7-2 to TRBJ1-1; D not resolved. The CDR3 covers 13 residues. The ends were cut back, 1 base at V and 3 bases at J, with 6 bases in the middle. From germline, CDR1 is SGHTA and CDR2 FQGNSA. The CDR3 DNA reads as TGTGCCAGCAGCTTAGTTGAGGACACTGAAGCTTTCTTT. Protein sequence: CASSLVEDTEAFF.

V is TRBV7-6 and J is TRBJ2-1; D not resolved. The CDR3 consists of 15 residues. Trimming took 1 base from V and 5 from J, leaving 12 bases between them. The germline gives CDR1 SGHVS, CDR2 FNYEAQ. The CDR3 nucleotides read TGTGCCAGCAGCTTAGGGGCCGGTCCGGACAATGAGCAGTTCTTC. Protein product: CASSLGAGPDNEQFF.

By proportion, this clone is medium-sized (0.01 to 0.1%). The V gene is TRBV4-1, the J gene TRBJ1-2, with D unclear. The CDR3 has 16 amino acids. V was cut by 1 base and J by 0 bases, with 12 bases left in between. Per germline, CDR1 MGHRA and CDR2 YSYEKL. The CDR3 spells CASSQGDTLANYGYTF. The CDR3 region has the DNA TGCGCCAGCAGCCAAGGAGATACTTTGGCTAACTATGGCTACACCTTC.

This clone was seen only a few times. V and J are TRBV6-1 and TRBJ2-5, with 9 bases identical to TRBD2. Trimming took 6 bases from V and 5 from J; bases not matched to a gene: 10. The CDR3 has 15 residues. Looked up from germline, CDR1 is MNHNS and CDR2 is SASEGT. This CDR3 is CASSAVAGEGETQYF. The CDR3 DNA sequence: TGTGCCAGCAGCGCCGTAGCGGGAGAAGGCGAGACCCAGTACTTC.

This rearrangement joins TRBV4-3 to TRBJ2-7; D is ambiguous. The CDR3 spans 13 residues. V was trimmed by 0 bases and J by 6 bases, leaving 9 bases between them. Germline assignment: CDR1 LGHNA and CDR2 YSLEER. CDR3 in DNA: TGCGCCAGCAGCCAAGATCCGCGCGGCGAGCAGTACTTC. Translation gives CASSQDPRGEQYF.

V usage is TRBV29-1 and J usage is TRBJ1-2; D call uncertain. V dropped 0 bases and J dropped 0 bases, with 5 bases sitting between them. The CDR3 loop spans 13 amino acids. Germline values: CDR1 SQVTM, CDR2 ANQGSEA. The chain's CDR3 is CSVEEQSNYGYTF. The CDR3, as DNA: TGCAGCGTTGAAGAGCAGTCTAACTATGGCTACACCTTC.

The chain joins TRBV7-2 to TRBJ2-5; TRBD1 aligns across 7 bases. V lost 1 base and J lost 5; bases outside the gene matches: 4. CDR3 length: 14 residues. Germline V CDR1 and CDR2: SGHTA, FQGNSA. The CDR3 nucleotides are TGTGCCAGCAGCTTAGGAGGGGGCACTGAGACCCAGTACTTC. This gives the protein CASSLGGGTETQYF.

The chain recombines TRBV30 with TRBJ2-1, with a weak D call TRBD2 (5 bases). This CDR3 is built from 14 residues. Germline V gene data show CDR1 as GTSNPN and CDR2 as SVGIG (reference sequence). The V and J ends lost 5 bases and 9 bases respectively, with 20 bases between them. The CDR3 DNA follows: TGTGCCTGGGCGGGCCCGGGGATCGTCGGTGAGCAGTTCTTC. Protein sequence: CAWAGPGIVGEQFF.